Presented here are 5 T cell receptor beta chains from one specimen sequenced in a study of OX40 agonist ivuxolimab in advanced cancers. Profiled with immunoSEQ multiplex PCR; TCRdb holds only in-frame clones, not every one. The sample contains under 65,000 clones, roughly nine tenths of which appear only once. The sample was CD4+ or CD8+ T cells sorted from blood, taken in a trial of the OX40 agonist ivuxolimab. The receptors come from an adult with an advanced solid tumor such as melanoma, head and neck, liver or kidney cancer.

This chain uses TRBV11-1 with TRBJ2-1, with D perhaps assigned TRBD1 or TRBD2 (5 bases each). There are 14 residues in the CDR3. Germline V gene data show CDR1 as SGHAT and CDR2 as FQDESV (reference sequence). V dropped 3 bases and J dropped 4 bases, with 10 bases sitting between them. CDR3 DNA: TGTGCCAGCAGCTTTGGGACGATTTACAATGAGCAGTTCTTC. Protein product: CASSFGTIYNEQFF. Complete variable domain (other parts from reference TRBV11-1 and TRBJ2-1): EAEVAQSPRYKITEKSQAVAFWCDPISGHATLYWYRQILGQGPELLVQFQDESVVDDSQLPKDRFSAERLKGVDSTLKIQPAELGDSAMYLCASSFGTIYNEQFFGPGTRLTVL.

V usage is TRBV7-2 and J usage is TRBJ1-4; D ambiguous. This CDR3 has 16 amino acids. Trimming shortened V by 0 bases and J by 7 bases, and 15 bases separated the two germline ends. CDR1 is SGHTA, CDR2 FQGNSA, per germline. CDR3 DNA sequence: TGTGCCAGCAGCTTAGCGGAAAGCGGTCTAGGTGAAAAACTGTTTTTT. Its translation is CASSLAESGLGEKLFF.

The chain recombines TRBV2 with TRBJ1-2, with D possibly being TRBD1 (6 bases). The CDR3 contains 13 residues. V was cut by 6 bases and J by 11 bases, with 19 bases left in between. Germline V gene sequence: CDR1 SNHLY, CDR2 FYNNEI. The CDR3 spells CASSFGGKGSYTF. As DNA, the CDR3 is TGTGCCAGCAGCTTCGGGGGCAAGGGCAGTTACACCTTC. The full variable domain, rest sourced from reference TRBV2 and TRBJ1-2, is EPEVTQTPSHQVTQMGQEVILRCVPISNHLYFYWYRQILGQKVEFLVSFYNNEISEKSEIFDDQFSVERPDGSNFTLKIRSTKLEDSAMYFCASSFGGKGSYTFGSGTRLTVV.

This sequence joins TRBV4-1 and TRBJ2-7, with TRBD2 identical over 8 bases. CDR1 MGHRA and CDR2 YSYEKL come from the germline V gene. Trimming removed 1 base from V and 3 bases from J; junction bases left unmatched: 8. The CDR3 runs 16 residues. The CDR3 DNA is TGCGCCAGCAGCCAAGGGTCCTTAGCGGGGATCTACGAGCAGTACTTC. Its protein product is CASSQGSLAGIYEQYF.

The chain uses TRBV2 and TRBJ1-2; maybe TRBD1 (5 bases). Germline CDR1 reads SNHLY; CDR2 reads FYNNEI. The CDR3 is 16 amino acids. V lost 5 bases, J lost 4 bases, and 20 bases lay in between. The CDR3, as DNA: TGTGCCAGCAGTCCGAGGGCGGCGGGGGGGTCCTATGGCTACACCTTC. Translated, it gives CASSPRAAGGSYGYTF. Using reference TRBV2 and TRBJ1-2 for the parts outside the CDR3, the full variable domain is EPEVTQTPSHQVTQMGQEVILRCVPISNHLYFYWYRQILGQKVEFLVSFYNNEISEKSEIFDDQFSVERPDGSNFTLKIRSTKLEDSAMYFCASSPRAAGGSYGYTFGSGTRLTVV.